The rows below give T cell receptor beta chains drawn from one sample of a study of shared clonotypes between healthy human individuals. Method: immunoSEQ multiplex PCR; TCRdb's copy keeps in-frame clones and lacks some. Among around 2.1 million clones, 85% to 95% were seen once, and the ten largest hold about 1.8%. Sequencing used naive CD8+ T cells from PBMCs. These receptors all stem from a man aged 18 to 35 in good health. Some clones in this sample may be carry-over from other donors' samples. Each CDR3 is given with its conserved first and last residue. Fields, in order: V gene, D gene, J gene, clone size, CDR3 DNA, CDR3 protein. A D gene is named only where the DNA matches it firmly. Clone size, where shown, is once, few, many, or a class for clones that have expanded.

V: TRBV27; D: .; J: TRBJ1-3; size: .; DNA: TGTGCCAGCAGTGCGGGGATTGGAAACACCATATATTTT; CDR3: CASSAGIGNTIYF
V: TRBV5-6; D: .; J: TRBJ2-2; size: .; DNA: TGTGCCAGCAGCTTGAAACAGGGGGAGCTGTTTTTT; CDR3: CASSLKQGELFF
V: TRBV11-3; D: TRBD2; J: TRBJ2-5; size: .; DNA: TGTGCCAGCAGCCCTAGCGGGACCGGCACCCAGTACTTC; CDR3: CASSPSGTGTQYF
V: TRBV5-4; D: TRBD1; J: TRBJ2-3; size: .; DNA: TGTGCCAGCAGCTTCCGATCGGGACAGGGGGACACAGATACGCAGTATTTT; CDR3: CASSFRSGQGDTDTQYF
V: TRBV29-1; D: .; J: TRBJ1-2; size: .; DNA: TGCAGCGTTGACACAGGGCCAAACTATGGCTACACCTTC; CDR3: CSVDTGPNYGYTF
V: TRBV4-1; D: .; J: TRBJ2-1; size: .; DNA: TGCGCCAGCAGCCAAGATTTAACGGGGAGCTCCTACAATGAGCAGTTCTTC; CDR3: CASSQDLTGSSYNEQFF
V: TRBV7-9; D: .; J: TRBJ2-7; size: .; DNA: TGTGCCAGCAGCGTCGGGACACTCTCCTACGAGCAGTACTTC; CDR3: CASSVGTLSYEQYF
V: TRBV7-9; D: .; J: TRBJ2-1; size: .; DNA: TGTGCCAGCAGCTTAGGCCTACAGGGATACTACTCCTACAATGAGCAGTTCTTC; CDR3: CASSLGLQGYYSYNEQFF
V: TRBV4-1; D: .; J: TRBJ1-1; size: .; DNA: TGCGCCAGCCAGGTTGTAGGCTGGCCTGAAGCTTTCTTT; CDR3: CASQVVGWPEAFF
V: TRBV27; D: TRBD2; J: TRBJ2-3; size: .; DNA: TGTGCCAGCAGTTTATCAGCGGGAGCGATCGCAGATACGCAGTATTTT; CDR3: CASSLSAGAIADTQYF
V: TRBV30; D: .; J: TRBJ2-7; size: .; DNA: TGTGCCTGGACCCTAGGCTACGAGCAGTACTTC; CDR3: CAWTLGYEQYF
V: TRBV5-6; D: .; J: TRBJ1-6; size: .; DNA: TGTGCCAGCAGCTGGCCGAGCCCAAATTCACCCCTCCACTTT; CDR3: CASSWPSPNSPLHF
V: TRBV10-3; D: .; J: TRBJ2-7; size: .; DNA: TGTGCCATCGGCACCGAGAAACCTGAGCAGTACTTC; CDR3: CAIGTEKPEQYF
V: TRBV13; D: .; J: TRBJ2-1; size: .; DNA: TGTGCCAGCAGCGCCGACCCCCCCGGGGTCTCCTACAATGAGCAGTTCTTC; CDR3: CASSADPPGVSYNEQFF
V: TRBV4-3; D: .; J: TRBJ2-5; size: .; DNA: TGCGCCAGCAGCCAGGCAGGGCTTAGTCAAGAGACCCAGTACTTC; CDR3: CASSQAGLSQETQYF
V: TRBV9; D: TRBD2; J: TRBJ2-7; size: .; DNA: TGTGCCAGCAGCATAAGGACTAGCCAAGCCAGGAACGAGCAGTACTTC; CDR3: CASSIRTSQARNEQYF
V: TRBV28; D: TRBD1; J: TRBJ1-1; size: few; DNA: TGTGCCAGCAGTTGGGACAGTAACACTGAAGCTTTCTTT; CDR3: CASSWDSNTEAFF
V: TRBV6-5; D: TRBD1; J: TRBJ2-7; size: once; DNA: TGTGCCAGCAGTGCCTGGACAGGGGGCAACGAGCAGTACTTC; CDR3: CASSAWTGGNEQYF
V: TRBV2; D: .; J: TRBJ2-7; size: .; DNA: TGTGCCAGCAGTGACAGGCCGGAGCAGTACTTC; CDR3: CASSDRPEQYF
V: TRBV19; D: TRBD2; J: TRBJ2-1; size: .; DNA: TGTGCCAGTAGTAGAGGACTAGCGGAGATGAGCTCCTACAATGAGCAGTTCTTC; CDR3: CASSRGLAEMSSYNEQFF
V: TRBV9; D: .; J: TRBJ1-3; size: .; DNA: TGTGCCAGCAGCGCCAGGACGGGGCACAGCTCTGGAAACACCATATATTTT; CDR3: CASSARTGHSSGNTIYF